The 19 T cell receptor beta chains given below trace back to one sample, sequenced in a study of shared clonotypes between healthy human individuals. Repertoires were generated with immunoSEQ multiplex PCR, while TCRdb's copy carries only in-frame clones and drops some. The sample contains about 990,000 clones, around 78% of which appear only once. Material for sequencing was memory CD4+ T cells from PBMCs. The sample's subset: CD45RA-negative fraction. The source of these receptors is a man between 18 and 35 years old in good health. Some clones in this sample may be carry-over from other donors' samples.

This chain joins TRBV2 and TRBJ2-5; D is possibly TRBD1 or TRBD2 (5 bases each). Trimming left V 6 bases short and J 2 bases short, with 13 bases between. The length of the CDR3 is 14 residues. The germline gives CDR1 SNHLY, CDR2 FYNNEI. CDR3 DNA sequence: TGTGCCAGCAGGCCTCATGGGGGACAAGAGACCCAGTACTTC. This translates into CASRPHGGQETQYF.

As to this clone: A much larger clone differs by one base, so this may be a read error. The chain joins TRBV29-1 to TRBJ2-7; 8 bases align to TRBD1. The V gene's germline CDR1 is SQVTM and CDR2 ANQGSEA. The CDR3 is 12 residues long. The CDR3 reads CGVLGQGEEQYF. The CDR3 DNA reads TGCGGCGTCCTCGGACAGGGAGAAGAGCAGTACTTC.

The CDR3 spells CASSQWGQGTYEQYF. The CDR3 DNA reads as TGTGCCAGCAGCCAGTGGGGACAGGGGACCTACGAGCAGTACTTC. The chain links TRBV14 to TRBJ2-7; TRBD1 matches at 10 bases. The V segment lost 3 bases and the J segment 2 bases; nucleotides outside the gene matches: 4. This CDR3 has 15 amino acids. The germline V gene encodes CDR1 SGHDN and CDR2 FVKESK.

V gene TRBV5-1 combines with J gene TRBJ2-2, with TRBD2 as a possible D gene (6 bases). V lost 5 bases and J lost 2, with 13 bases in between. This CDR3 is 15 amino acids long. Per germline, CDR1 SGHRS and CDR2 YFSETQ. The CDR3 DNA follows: TGCGCCAGCAGATTGCTAGCGACTAACACCGGGGAGCTGTTTTTT. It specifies CASRLLATNTGELFF. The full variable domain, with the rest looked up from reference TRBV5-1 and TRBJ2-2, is KAGVTQTPRYLIKTRGQQVTLSCSPISGHRSVSWYQQTPGQGLQFLFEYFSETQRNKGNFPGRFSGRQFSNSRSEMNVSTLELGDSALYLCASRLLATNTGELFFGEGSRLTVL.

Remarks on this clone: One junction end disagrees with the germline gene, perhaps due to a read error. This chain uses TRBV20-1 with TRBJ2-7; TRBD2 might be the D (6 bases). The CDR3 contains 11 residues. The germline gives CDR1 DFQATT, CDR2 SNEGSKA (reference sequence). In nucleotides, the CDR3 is TGCAGTGCTAGAGATCAGGCGGGGCCCAAATTC. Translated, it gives CSARDQAGPKF.

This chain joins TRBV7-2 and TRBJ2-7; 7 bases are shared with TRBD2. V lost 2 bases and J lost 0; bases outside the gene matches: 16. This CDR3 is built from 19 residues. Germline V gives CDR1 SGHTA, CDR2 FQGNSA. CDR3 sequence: CASSLQSIGAGLSSYEQYF. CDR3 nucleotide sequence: TGTGCCAGCAGCTTACAATCAATCGGGGCGGGACTATCCTCCTACGAGCAGTACTTC.

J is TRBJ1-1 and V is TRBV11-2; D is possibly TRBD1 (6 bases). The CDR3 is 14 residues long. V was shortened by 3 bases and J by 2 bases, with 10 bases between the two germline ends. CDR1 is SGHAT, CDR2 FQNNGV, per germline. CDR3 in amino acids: CASSFGGGNTEAFF. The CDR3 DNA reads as TGTGCCAGCAGCTTTGGAGGGGGAAACACTGAAGCTTTCTTT.

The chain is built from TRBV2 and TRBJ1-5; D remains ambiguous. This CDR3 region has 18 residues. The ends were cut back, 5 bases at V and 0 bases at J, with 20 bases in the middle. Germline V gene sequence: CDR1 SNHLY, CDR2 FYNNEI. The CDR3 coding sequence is TGTGCCAGCAGTCTTACTGGCGGGGTTTCGGTTAGCAATCAGCCCCAGCATTTT. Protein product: CASSLTGGVSVSNQPQHF.

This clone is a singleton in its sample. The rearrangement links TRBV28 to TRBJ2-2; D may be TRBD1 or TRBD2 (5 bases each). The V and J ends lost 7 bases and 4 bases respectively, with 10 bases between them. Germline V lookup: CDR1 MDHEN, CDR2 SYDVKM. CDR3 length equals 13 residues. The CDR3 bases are TGTGCCAGCATTCATGGGGGCACCGGGGAGCTGTTTTTT. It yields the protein CASIHGGTGELFF.

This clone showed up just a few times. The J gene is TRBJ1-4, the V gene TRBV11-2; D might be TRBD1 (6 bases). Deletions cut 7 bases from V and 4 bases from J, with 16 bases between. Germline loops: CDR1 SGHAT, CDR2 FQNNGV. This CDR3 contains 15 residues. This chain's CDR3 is CASTRLGGDNEKLFF. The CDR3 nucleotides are TGTGCCAGCACCCGACTAGGGGGGGATAATGAAAAACTGTTTTTT.

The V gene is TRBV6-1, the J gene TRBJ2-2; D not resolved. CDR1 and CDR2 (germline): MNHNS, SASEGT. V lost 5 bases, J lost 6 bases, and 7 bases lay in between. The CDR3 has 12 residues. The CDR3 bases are TGTGCCAGCAGTCCCCAGGCCGGGGAGCTGTTTTTT. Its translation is CASSPQAGELFF.

The CDR3 loop is CASSGGYGGETQYF. CDR3 coding DNA: TGTGCCAGCAGCGGGGGGTATGGAGGAGAGACCCAGTACTTC. The rearrangement uses TRBV7-6 and TRBJ2-5; the D gene is possibly TRBD2 (6 bases). The germline gives CDR1 SGHVS, CDR2 FNYEAQ. The V and J ends lost 5 bases and 4 bases respectively, with 14 bases between them. The CDR3 covers 14 residues.

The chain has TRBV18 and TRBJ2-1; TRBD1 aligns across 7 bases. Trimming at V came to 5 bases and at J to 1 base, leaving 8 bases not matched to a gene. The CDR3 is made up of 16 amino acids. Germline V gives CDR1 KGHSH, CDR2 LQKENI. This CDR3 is CASSSAPGQSYNEQFF. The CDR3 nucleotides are TGTGCCAGCTCATCCGCTCCGGGACAGTCCTACAATGAGCAGTTCTTC. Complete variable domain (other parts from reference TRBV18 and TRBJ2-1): NAGVMQNPRHLVRRRGQEARLRCSPMKGHSHVYWYRQLPEEGLKFMVYLQKENIIDESGMPKERFSAEFPKEGPSILRIQQVVRGDSAAYFCASSSAPGQSYNEQFFGPGTRLTVL.

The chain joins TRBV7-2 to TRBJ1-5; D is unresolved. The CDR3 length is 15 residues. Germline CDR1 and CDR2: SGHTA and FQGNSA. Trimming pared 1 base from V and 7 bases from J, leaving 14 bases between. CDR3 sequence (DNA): TGTGCCAGCAGCTTAGTATATACTTCAAGGCAGCCCCAGCATTTT. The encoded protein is CASSLVYTSRQPQHF.

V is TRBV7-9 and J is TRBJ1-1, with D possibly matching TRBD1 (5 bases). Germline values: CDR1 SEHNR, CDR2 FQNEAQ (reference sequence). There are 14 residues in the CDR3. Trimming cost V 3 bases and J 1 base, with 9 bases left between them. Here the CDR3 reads CASSFGGENTEAFF. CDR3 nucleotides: TGTGCCAGCAGCTTCGGGGGGGAGAACACTGAAGCTTTCTTT.

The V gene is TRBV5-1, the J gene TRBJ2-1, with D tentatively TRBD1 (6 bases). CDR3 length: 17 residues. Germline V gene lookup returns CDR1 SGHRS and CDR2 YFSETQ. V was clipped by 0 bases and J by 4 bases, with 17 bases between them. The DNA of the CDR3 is TGCGCCAGCAGCTTGGGCATCATAGGGGGAAAATACAATGAGCAGTTCTTC. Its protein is CASSLGIIGGKYNEQFF.

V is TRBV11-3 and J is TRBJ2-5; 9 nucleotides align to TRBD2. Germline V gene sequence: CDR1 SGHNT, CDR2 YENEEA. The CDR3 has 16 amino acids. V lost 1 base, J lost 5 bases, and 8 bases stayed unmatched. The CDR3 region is CASSLGSAGGRETQYF. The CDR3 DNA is TGTGCCAGCAGCTTAGGGTCAGCGGGAGGAAGGGAGACCCAGTACTTC.

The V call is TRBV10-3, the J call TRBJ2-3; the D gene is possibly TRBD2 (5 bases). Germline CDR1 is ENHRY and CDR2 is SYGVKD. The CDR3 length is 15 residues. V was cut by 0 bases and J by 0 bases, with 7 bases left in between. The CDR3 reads CAISESAASTDTQYF. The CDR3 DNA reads TGTGCCATCAGTGAGTCAGCGGCAAGCACAGATACGCAGTATTTT.

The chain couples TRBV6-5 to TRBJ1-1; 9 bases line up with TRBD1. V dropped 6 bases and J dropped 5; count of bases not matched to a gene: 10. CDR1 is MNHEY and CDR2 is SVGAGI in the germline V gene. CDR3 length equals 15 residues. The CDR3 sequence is CASSETGTGRTEAFF. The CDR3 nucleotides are TGTGCCAGCAGCGAAACGGGGACAGGGAGGACTGAAGCTTTCTTT.